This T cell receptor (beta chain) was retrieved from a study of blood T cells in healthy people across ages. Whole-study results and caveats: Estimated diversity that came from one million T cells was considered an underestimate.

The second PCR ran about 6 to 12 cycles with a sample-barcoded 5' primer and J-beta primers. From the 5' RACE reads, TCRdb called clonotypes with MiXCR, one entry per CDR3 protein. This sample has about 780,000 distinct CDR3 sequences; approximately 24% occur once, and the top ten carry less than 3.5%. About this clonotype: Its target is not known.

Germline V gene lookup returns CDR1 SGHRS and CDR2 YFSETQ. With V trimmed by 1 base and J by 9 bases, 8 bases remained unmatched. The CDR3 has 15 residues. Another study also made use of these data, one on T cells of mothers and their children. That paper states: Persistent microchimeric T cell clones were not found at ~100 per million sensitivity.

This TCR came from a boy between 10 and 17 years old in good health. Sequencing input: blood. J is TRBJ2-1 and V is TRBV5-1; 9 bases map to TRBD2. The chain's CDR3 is CASSLSGTSFVEQFF. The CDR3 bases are TGCGCCAGCAGCTTGTCCGGGACTAGCTTTGTTGAGCAGTTCTTC.